One sample yielded the 26 T cell receptor beta chains listed below, sequenced in a study of shared clonotypes between healthy human individuals. Produced via immunoSEQ multiplex PCR; TCRdb's table is partial and in-frame only. Of about 1 million clones in the sample, 75% were seen once. Sequencing input: memory CD4+ T cells sorted from blood. Subset in this sample: CD45RA-negative fraction. These receptors were taken from a man aged 18 to 30 in good health.

This rearrangement joins TRBV18 to TRBJ2-7, with unresolved D. Germline V CDR1 and CDR2: KGHSH, LQKENI. The V and J ends lost 3 bases and 2 bases respectively, with 8 bases between them. The CDR3 is made up of 13 amino acids. The CDR3 DNA follows: TGTGCCAGCTCACCGCTGGAAGCCTACGAGCAGTACTTC. Translated: CASSPLEAYEQYF.

This chain uses TRBV19 with TRBJ1-4; D is undetermined. Trimming took 6 bases from V and 3 from J, leaving 14 bases between them. There are 15 residues in the CDR3. CDR1 is LNHDA and CDR2 is SQIVND in the germline V gene (reference sequence). CDR3 in amino acids: CASRPDPVSNEKLFF. CDR3 nucleotides: TGTGCCAGTAGACCCGATCCCGTCTCTAATGAAAAACTGTTTTTT.

About this clone itself: The junction does not match germline at one end; this may be a read error. The J gene is TRBJ2-5, the V gene TRBV28; no definite D call. The CDR3 covers 15 residues. CDR1 is MDHEN and CDR2 is SYDVKM in the germline V gene. Here the CDR3 reads CVSSLSGPLRETQYF. The CDR3 region has the DNA TGTGTCAGCAGTTTATCGGGCCCCCTGAGAGAGACCCAGTACTTC.

The chain carries TRBV7-2 and TRBJ2-7; perhaps TRBD1 as D (5 bases). CDR3 length: 13 amino acids. CDR1 is SGHTA and CDR2 is FQGNSA in the germline V gene. V lost 5 bases, J lost 6 bases, and 14 bases lay in between. The chain's CDR3 is CASSPGWGGEQYF. The CDR3 coding sequence is TGTGCCAGCAGCCCCGGATGGGGCGGCGAGCAGTACTTC. The entire variable domain, with the rest obtained from reference TRBV7-2 and TRBJ2-7, is as follows: GAGVSQSPSNKVTEKGKDVELRCDPISGHTALYWYRQSLGQGLEFLIYFQGNSAPDKSGLPSDRFSAERTGGSVSTLTIQRTQQEDSAVYLCASSPGWGGEQYFGPGTRLTVT.

J is TRBJ2-3 and V is TRBV6-5; no clear D. This CDR3 has 14 amino acids. V was trimmed by 5 bases and J by 4 bases, leaving 13 bases between them. CDR1 and CDR2 (germline): MNHEY, SVGAGI. The DNA for the CDR3 is TGTGCCAGCAGTCCCCTGTCCCGGGCAGATACGCAGTATTTT. It yields the protein CASSPLSRADTQYF.

The chain employs TRBV6-7 and TRBJ2-7, with TRBD2 identical over 12 bases. TRBV6-7 is noted as an ORF with a role that remains uncertain. J gave up 6 bases and V 0 bases, and 9 bases lay outside the gene matches. This CDR3 is 17 amino acids long. The chain's CDR3 is CASSYSRLAGERGEQYF. The DNA for the CDR3 is TGTGCCAGCAGTTACTCAAGACTAGCGGGAGAACGAGGCGAGCAGTACTTC.

The V and J genes are TRBV21-1 and TRBJ2-5; the D call in the table, TRBD1, was not verified against the DNA. TRBV21-1 constitutes a pseudogene. The CDR3 loop spans 15 amino acids. The CDR3 DNA sequence: TGTGCCAGCAGCCGAAGACACTCACCCCAAGAGACCCAGTACTTC. Its protein is CASSRRHSPQETQYF.

As to this clone: The same CDR3 can be traced to other DNA sequences in this sample. V gene TRBV30 combines with J gene TRBJ2-7, with 8 bases aligning to TRBD1. CDR3 size: 12 residues. With 3 bases clipped from V and 4 bases from J, the junction kept 2 bases outside the gene matches. The germline CDR1 and CDR2 sequences are GTSNPN and SVGIG (reference sequence). The CDR3 DNA follows: TGTGCCTGGAGCAGACAGGGGTACGAGCAGTACTTC. This gives the protein CAWSRQGYEQYF. The full variable domain, rest sourced from reference TRBV30 and TRBJ2-7, is SQTIHQWPATLVQPVGSPLSLECTVEGTSNPNLYWYRQAAGRGLQLLFYSVGIGQISSEVPQNLSASRPQDRQFILSSKKLLLSDSGFYLCAWSRQGYEQYFGPGTRLTVT.

In DNA, the CDR3 is TGTGCCAGCTCCCTTAGCGGGGGCTCCTACGAGCAGTACTTC. Translated, it gives CASSLSGGSYEQYF. The V and J genes are TRBV7-2 and TRBJ2-7; 9 bases are a match to TRBD2. Germline CDR1 SGHTA, CDR2 FQGNSA. This CDR3 region has 14 residues. The V gene end was trimmed by 8 bases and the J gene end by 0 bases; junction bases not matched to a gene: 5. Supplemented by reference TRBV7-2 and TRBJ2-7, the full variable domain reads GAGVSQSPSNKVTEKGKDVELRCDPISGHTALYWYRQSLGQGLEFLIYFQGNSAPDKSGLPSDRFSAERTGGSVSTLTIQRTQQEDSAVYLCASSLSGGSYEQYFGPGTRLTVT.

This chain links TRBV7-9 with TRBJ1-2; D gene unclear. The V and J ends lost 2 bases and 8 bases respectively, with 9 bases between them. This CDR3 is 12 amino acids long. CDR1 and CDR2 (germline): SEHNR, FQNEAQ (reference sequence). Here the CDR3 DNA reads TGTGCCAGCAGCTTAACTTCGGGAGGCTACACCTTC. It codes for CASSLTSGGYTF.

The genes are TRBV6-5 and TRBJ1-1; D may be TRBD1 (6 bases). With 6 bases removed from V and 4 bases from J, the gap between germline ends came to 12 bases. This CDR3 spans 13 amino acids. CDR1 MNHEY and CDR2 SVGAGI come from the germline V gene. The chain's CDR3 is CASSLGGGTEAFF. The CDR3 DNA follows: TGTGCCAGCAGCCTGGGAGGGGGCACTGAAGCTTTCTTT.

The gene calls are TRBV15 and TRBJ1-2; 9 nucleotides line up with TRBD1. V shed 0 bases, J shed 0 bases, and the junction held 14 bases outside the gene matches. The CDR3 has 20 amino acids. Per the germline V gene, CDR1 is LNHNV and CDR2 is YYDKDF (reference sequence). The CDR3 DNA sequence: TGTGCCACCAGCAGAGATGGGTACGGGACAGGGCTTATCTCTAACTATGGCTACACCTTC. It is translated as CATSRDGYGTGLISNYGYTF. Full variable domain (missing parts from reference TRBV15 and TRBJ1-2): DAMVIQNPRYQVTQFGKPVTLSCSQTLNHNVMYWYQQKSSQAPKLLFHYYDKDFNNEADTPDNFQSRRPNTSFCFLDIRSPGLGDTAMYLCATSRDGYGTGLISNYGYTFGSGTRLTVV.

The chain employs TRBV2 and TRBJ1-5; D gene ambiguous. There are 14 residues in the CDR3. Germline values: CDR1 SNHLY, CDR2 FYNNEI. V shed 5 bases and J shed 0 bases, with 8 bases lying between them. The CDR3 nucleotides read TGTGCCAGCAGTCCCTCGGGTAGCAATCAGCCCCAGCATTTT. Residues: CASSPSGSNQPQHF.

This clone was counted between two and nine times. The CDR3 loop is CATRLDSYEQYF. CDR3 bases: TGTGCCACCAGACTGGACTCCTACGAGCAGTACTTC. The V and J genes are TRBV7-2 and TRBJ2-7; D not resolved. The CDR3 has 12 residues. Per germline, CDR1 SGHTA and CDR2 FQGNSA. V was trimmed by 10 bases and J by 0 bases, leaving 10 bases between them.

The chain couples TRBV27 to TRBJ2-3; the match to TRBD1 covers 11 bases. The CDR3 sequence is 16 residues long. Germline CDR1 reads MNHEY; CDR2 reads SMNVEV (reference sequence). Trimming removed 7 bases from V and 6 bases from J; junction bases left unmatched: 12. Written as DNA, the CDR3 is TGTGCCAGCACCCCAACGGGACAGGGGGTCCGCGATACGCAGTATTTT. It codes for CASTPTGQGVRDTQYF.

J is TRBJ1-2 and V is TRBV7-9; 7 bases match TRBD1. Germline V lookup: CDR1 SEHNR, CDR2 FQNEAQ (reference sequence). This CDR3 has 13 residues. The V gene end was trimmed by 4 bases and the J gene end by 2 bases; junction bases not matched to a gene: 1. The CDR3 bases are TGTGCCAGCAGCTGGACAGGCAACTATGGCTACACCTTC. Translated: CASSWTGNYGYTF.

Notes on this clone: In the same sample, other DNA sequences code for this CDR3. This CDR3 is CASSLAGANTEAFF. CDR3 sequence (DNA): TGCGCCAGCAGCTTGGCCGGAGCGAACACTGAAGCTTTCTTT. This chain joins TRBV5-1 and TRBJ1-1; D call uncertain. There are 14 residues in the CDR3. V lost 0 bases and J lost 1, with 7 bases in between. CDR1 and CDR2 (germline): SGHRS, YFSETQ.

The V call is TRBV18, the J call TRBJ2-3; D is undetermined. Trimming took off 3 bases at V and 6 bases at J, with 10 bases between the two ends. Germline V gene data show CDR1 as KGHSH and CDR2 as LQKENI. CDR3 length equals 13 residues. CDR3 nucleotides: TGTGCCAGCTCACCCTCACGGGTCGATACGCAGTATTTT. This encodes CASSPSRVDTQYF. Together with reference TRBV18 and TRBJ2-3, the CDR3 gives the full variable domain: NAGVMQNPRHLVRRRGQEARLRCSPMKGHSHVYWYRQLPEEGLKFMVYLQKENIIDESGMPKERFSAEFPKEGPSILRIQQVVRGDSAAYFCASSPSRVDTQYFGPGTRLTVL.

The rearrangement uses TRBV5-1 and TRBJ2-1, with D possibly matching TRBD2 (7 bases). The ends were cut back, 4 bases at V and 7 bases at J, with 21 bases in the middle. The CDR3 has 16 residues. The germline gives CDR1 SGHRS, CDR2 YFSETQ. The CDR3 sequence is CASSPRGGGAGNEQFF. The CDR3 nucleotides read TGCGCCAGCAGCCCCCGAGGTGGGGGGGCGGGGAATGAGCAGTTCTTC.

The J gene is TRBJ2-1, the V gene TRBV6-1; 8 bases are shared with TRBD2. Germline loops: CDR1 MNHNS, CDR2 SASEGT. After removal of 8 bases from V and 1 base from J, the junction contained 7 bases not matched to a gene. This CDR3 contains 15 residues. The DNA for the CDR3 is TGTGCCAGCGTGAGAGCGGGGGTATCCTACAATGAGCAGTTCTTC. Protein product: CASVRAGVSYNEQFF.

The rearrangement uses TRBV5-1 and TRBJ1-6; D remains unclear. The CDR3 is made up of 17 amino acids. Trimming removed 0 bases at V and 0 bases at J, with 10 bases between. Germline values: CDR1 SGHRS, CDR2 YFSETQ. The CDR3 DNA reads as TGCGCCAGCAGCTTGGGGCACCTTAGCTCCTATAATTCACCCCTCCACTTT. It encodes CASSLGHLSSYNSPLHF.

This clone is a singleton in its sample. The same CDR3 is also encoded by other DNA sequences in this sample. The V call is TRBV20-1, the J call TRBJ2-1; D is undetermined. Germline values: CDR1 DFQATT, CDR2 SNEGSKA (reference sequence). This CDR3 is built from 11 residues. The V gene lost 3 bases and the J gene lost 7 bases, with 7 bases spanning the gap. In nucleotides, the CDR3 is TGCAGTGCTAGGGACGGGAATGAGCAGTTCTTC. Encoded protein: CSARDGNEQFF.

Notes on this clone: The sample holds other DNA sequences that translate to the same CDR3. V is TRBV7-2 and J is TRBJ2-2; D may be TRBD1 (6 bases). CDR3 size: 15 residues. With 1 base removed from V and 1 base from J, the gap between germline ends came to 7 bases. Germline V gives CDR1 SGHTA, CDR2 FQGNSA. The CDR3 nucleotides are TGTGCCAGCAGCTTAGGGGGGCGGAACACCGGGGAGCTGTTTTTT. It codes for CASSLGGRNTGELFF.

This chain links TRBV14 with TRBJ2-7; maybe TRBD1 (6 bases). In germline, CDR1 is SGHDN, CDR2 FVKESK. The CDR3 spans 14 residues. Trimming took 4 bases from V and 0 from J, leaving 10 bases between them. CDR3 region: CASSLYRDSYEQYF. For the CDR3, the DNA is TGTGCCAGCAGCCTTTACAGGGACTCCTACGAGCAGTACTTC.

Comments on this clone: The same CDR3 also results from other DNA sequences found in this sample. The chain carries TRBV28 and TRBJ1-1; D is unclear. V gave up 2 bases and J gave up 1 base, with 5 bases separating them. Germline-derived CDR1 and CDR2 are MDHEN and SYDVKM. The length of the CDR3 is 13 residues. CDR3 loop: CASSLSGNTEAFF. The CDR3 DNA sequence: TGTGCCAGCAGTTTAAGCGGGAACACTGAAGCTTTCTTT. The variable domain in full, completed from reference TRBV28 and TRBJ1-1, reads DVKVTQSSRYLVKRTGEKVFLECVQDMDHENMFWYRQDPGLGLRLIYFSYDVKMKEKGDIPEGYSVSREKKERFSLILESASTNQTSMYLCASSLSGNTEAFFGQGTRLTVV.

The V gene is TRBV5-1, the J gene TRBJ1-1, with 10 bases identical to TRBD1. CDR1 is SGHRS and CDR2 is YFSETQ in the germline V gene. The CDR3 sequence is 17 residues long. J lost 5 bases, V lost 3 bases, and 13 bases had no gene match. The CDR3 protein is CASSSGLTGGPGTEAFF. As DNA, the CDR3 is TGCGCCAGCAGCTCTGGGTTGACAGGGGGCCCTGGGACTGAAGCTTTCTTT.